The 31 T cell receptor beta chains in this list originate from one sample, sequenced in a study of T cells after yellow fever vaccination. TCRdb used MiXCR to reprocess the 5' RACE reads, holding one entry per CDR3 protein. In the table there are about 630,000 distinct CDR3 sequences, 9% to 15% of which are singletons. Sequences were derived from PBMCs, sampled on the day of the yellow fever booster vaccination. Receptor source: a man aged 30-40 years who received the YFV17D yellow fever vaccine.

The chain couples TRBV20-1 to TRBJ2-1; possibly TRBD2 for D (5 bases). V was shortened by 0 bases and J by 3 bases, with 12 bases between the two germline ends. Per the germline V gene, CDR1 is DFQATT and CDR2 is SNEGSKA (reference sequence). CDR3 length: 15 residues. The CDR3 is CSARDPGGFYNEQFF. CDR3 sequence (DNA): TGCAGTGCTAGAGATCCAGGAGGCTTCTACAATGAGCAGTTCTTC.

This clonotype was seen many times. The V gene is TRBV6-1, the J gene TRBJ1-1; 8 bases match TRBD1. After removal of 7 bases from V and 1 base from J, the junction contained 5 bases not matched to a gene. Germline V gives CDR1 MNHNS, CDR2 SASEGT. This CDR3 has 14 amino acids. The DNA for the CDR3 is TGTGCCAGCACTCTCGGACAGGGGAACACTGAAGCTTTCTTT. Amino acid sequence: CASTLGQGNTEAFF.

This clonotype was observed a few times. This rearrangement joins TRBV12-3 or TRBV12-4 to TRBJ2-7; 8 bases are shared with TRBD2. V lost 3 bases to trimming and J lost 3 bases; unmatched junction nucleotides: 4. The CDR3 is 14 amino acids. The CDR3 region has the DNA TGTGCCAGCAGTTTTGCGGGAGGCCGCTACGAGCAGTACTTC. Amino acids: CASSFAGGRYEQYF.

A few counts support this clonotype. The chain carries TRBV7-7 and TRBJ2-2; 9 bases agree with TRBD1. The V gene end was trimmed by 6 bases and the J gene end by 5 bases; junction bases not matched to a gene: 10. The germline V gene has CDR1 SSHAT and CDR2 FNYEAQ (reference sequence). This CDR3 is built from 16 residues. CDR3 in DNA: TGTGCCAGCAGTTTCAACCCGGGACAGGGAACCGGGGAGCTGTTTTTT. Its protein product is CASSFNPGQGTGELFF.

This clonotype turned up a few times. The rearrangement uses TRBV12-3 or TRBV12-4 and TRBJ2-7; 10 bases match TRBD1. V trimming: 3 bases; J trimming: 1 base; junction bases outside the gene matches: 3. The CDR3 is 15 amino acids. The CDR3 loop is CASSLGQGTSYEQYF. CDR3 sequence (DNA): TGTGCCAGCAGTTTGGGACAGGGGACTTCCTACGAGCAGTACTTC.

The table lists this clonotype with a few counts. The rearrangement joins TRBV7-2 to TRBJ2-7; D tentatively fits TRBD1 or TRBD2 (5 bases each). The CDR3 has 14 amino acids. V was trimmed by 4 bases and J by 4 bases, leaving 14 bases between them. Per germline, CDR1 SGHTA and CDR2 FQGNSA. CDR3 in DNA: TGTGCCAGCAGCTCGCAGTGGGGGACGTACGAGCAGTACTTC. Residues: CASSSQWGTYEQYF.

In this sample, this clonotype turned up a few times. This sequence joins TRBV12-3 or TRBV12-4 and TRBJ1-4, with unresolved D. The length of the CDR3 is 14 residues. V gave up 8 bases and J gave up 0 bases, with 10 bases separating them. CDR3 residues: CASGLLPTNEKLFF. CDR3 in DNA: TGTGCCAGCGGCCTACTGCCAACTAATGAAAAACTGTTTTTT.

The chain joins TRBV5-4 to TRBJ1-6; unclear D gene. The CDR3 runs to 15 residues. Trimming stripped 4 bases from V and 6 bases from J, with 14 bases between. CDR1 is SGHNT, CDR2 YYREEE, per germline (reference sequence). The CDR3 bases are TGTGCCAGCAGCCTGGCGGGGTTTACTAATTCACCCCTCCACTTT. Protein: CASSLAGFTNSPLHF.

This sequence joins TRBV5-8 and TRBJ1-2, with 7 bases matching TRBD1. The junction had 10 bases not matched to a gene; V was cut back by 5 bases and J by 0 bases. The length of the CDR3 is 16 residues. CDR1 is SGHTS, CDR2 YDEGEE, per germline. Written as DNA, the CDR3 is TGTGCCAGCAGGACGAAGACAGGGCAAGCTAACTATGGCTACACCTTC. Encoded protein: CASRTKTGQANYGYTF.

This clonotype came up a few times. CDR3 sequence reads: CASSYSGGSGEQFF. CDR3 DNA: TGTGCCAGCAGTTACTCGGGGGGATCGGGTGAGCAGTTCTTC. This chain uses TRBV6-2 or TRBV6-3 with TRBJ2-1, with D possibly being TRBD2 (6 bases). Germline CDR1 is MNHEY and CDR2 is SVGEGT. Trimming took off 0 bases at V and 9 bases at J, with 12 bases between the two ends. This CDR3 is built from 14 residues.

The chain combines TRBV5-4 with TRBJ2-1; perhaps TRBD2 as D (7 bases). The CDR3 consists of 16 residues. V lost 7 bases, J lost 4 bases, and 21 bases lay in between. Germline V CDR1 and CDR2: SGHNT, YYREEE (reference sequence). The CDR3 protein is CASGRGPPRGYNEQFF. The DNA of the CDR3 is TGTGCCAGCGGGCGGGGGCCTCCTCGGGGTTACAATGAGCAGTTCTTC.

For this clonotype: A clone one base away is much larger, so this may be a read error. The chain has TRBV28 and TRBJ2-7, with 7 bases identical to TRBD2. The V gene's germline CDR1 is MDHEN and CDR2 SYDVKM. The CDR3 is 12 amino acids. With V trimmed by 6 bases and J by 3 bases, 2 bases remained unmatched. The CDR3 nucleotides are TGTGCCAGCAGACCGGGGGGCTACGAGCAGTACTTC. As protein: CASRPGGYEQYF.

This sequence joins TRBV24-1 and TRBJ2-4; D is perhaps TRBD1 (6 bases). Deletions cut 4 bases from V and 1 base from J, with 16 bases between. The CDR3 runs 17 residues. The germline V gene has CDR1 KGHDR and CDR2 SFDVKD. The CDR3 loop reads CATSDTGTPRAKNIQYF. The CDR3 DNA sequence: TGTGCCACCAGTGACACCGGGACACCCAGGGCCAAAAACATTCAGTACTTC.

In this sample, this clonotype turned up a few times. The chain recombines TRBV7-2 with TRBJ2-7; no definite D call. V shed 1 base and J shed 9 bases, with 7 bases lying between them. The CDR3 sequence is 11 residues long. Germline CDR1 reads SGHTA; CDR2 reads FQGNSA. CDR3 protein: CASSLDWVQYF. CDR3 DNA sequence: TGTGCCAGCAGCTTAGACTGGGTGCAGTACTTC. The whole variable domain, filled in from reference TRBV7-2 and TRBJ2-7, reads GAGVSQSPSNKVTEKGKDVELRCDPISGHTALYWYRQSLGQGLEFLIYFQGNSAPDKSGLPSDRFSAERTGGSVSTLTIQRTQQEDSAVYLCASSLDWVQYFGPGTRLTVT.

This chain uses TRBV28 with TRBJ1-6; D is undetermined. V gave up 2 bases and J gave up 4 bases, with 6 bases separating them. Germline CDR1 is MDHEN and CDR2 is SYDVKM. The CDR3 loop spans 14 amino acids. CDR3 protein: CASSLRQYNSPLHF. The CDR3 coding sequence is TGTGCCAGCAGTTTAAGACAATATAATTCACCCCTCCACTTT.

This clonotype has a count of ten or more. The chain employs TRBV7-2 and TRBJ2-7; 11 positions match TRBD2. The CDR3 totals 15 residues. V was pared by 4 bases and J by 2 bases, with 4 bases of the junction left unmatched. From germline, CDR1 is SGHTA and CDR2 FQGNSA. The CDR3: CASSYGTSGAYEQYF. In DNA, the CDR3 is TGTGCCAGCAGCTATGGGACTAGCGGAGCCTACGAGCAGTACTTC.

This sequence joins TRBV20-1 and TRBJ2-5, with a possible D match to TRBD2 (6 bases). The CDR3 covers 15 residues. Germline CDR1 and CDR2: DFQATT and SNEGSKA (reference sequence). The V end lost 5 bases, the J end lost 0 bases, and 16 bases lay between the germline ends. The CDR3 region is CSAHTSRIDQETQYF. CDR3 DNA sequence: TGCAGTGCTCATACTAGCAGAATAGACCAAGAGACCCAGTACTTC.

In its sample, this clonotype was seen a few times. The chain carries TRBV6-5 and TRBJ2-5; 7 bases fit TRBD2. V was clipped by 2 bases and J by 5 bases; unmatched bases: 8. CDR3 length: 15 residues. Germline V gene lookup returns CDR1 MNHEY and CDR2 SVGAGI. DNA for the CDR3: TGTGCCAGCAGTTACGTGGGAGGGCCTTGGGAGACCCAGTACTTC. Its translation: CASSYVGGPWETQYF.

The gene calls are TRBV6-1 and TRBJ2-7; 8 bases fit TRBD2. The trim removed 5 bases at V and 3 bases at J, leaving 12 bases unmatched. The CDR3 consists of 16 residues. Germline V gives CDR1 MNHNS, CDR2 SASEGT. In DNA, the CDR3 is TGTGCCAGCAGTCCCCCTACTAGCGGACTATTCTACGAGCAGTACTTC. It yields the protein CASSPPTSGLFYEQYF.

The chain links TRBV7-6 to TRBJ2-1; D is unresolved. CDR1 is SGHVS and CDR2 is FNYEAQ in the germline V gene. The CDR3 consists of 11 residues. Trimming pared 5 bases from V and 5 bases from J, leaving 4 bases between. Here the CDR3 reads CASSQHNEQFF. The DNA of the CDR3 is TGTGCCAGCAGCCAACACAATGAGCAGTTCTTC.

This clonotype was picked up a small number of times. V is TRBV7-2 and J is TRBJ2-1; the D gene is possibly TRBD2 (6 bases). The CDR3 sequence is 13 residues long. Trimming shortened V by 2 bases and J by 9 bases, and 11 bases separated the two germline ends. Germline CDR1 SGHTA, CDR2 FQGNSA. Here the CDR3 reads CASSLNVLAEQFF. The CDR3 nucleotides are TGTGCCAGCAGCTTAAATGTACTAGCTGAGCAGTTCTTC.

On this clonotype: A much larger clone differs by one base, so this may be a read error. CDR3 sequence (DNA): TGTGCCAGCTGCTCAGGACTAGCGGGAGGGCTCGAGCAGTACTTC. Residues: CASCSGLAGGLEQYF. The chain recombines TRBV7-2 with TRBJ2-7; 15 bases fit TRBD2. With V trimmed by 8 bases and J by 6 bases, 8 bases remained unmatched. The CDR3 is made up of 15 amino acids. Germline V lookup: CDR1 SGHTA, CDR2 FQGNSA.

This clonotype was counted a few times. The V gene is TRBV10-2, the J gene TRBJ1-5; D might be TRBD1 (5 bases). The germline V gene encodes CDR1 WSHSY and CDR2 SAAADI. This CDR3 spans 15 amino acids. Trimming stripped 3 bases from V and 4 bases from J, with 13 bases between. The CDR3 is CASSEGALGNQPQHF. In DNA, the CDR3 is TGCGCCAGCAGTGAAGGGGCCTTAGGGAATCAGCCCCAGCATTTT.

This clonotype has just a few counts. The chain recombines TRBV7-3 with TRBJ1-2, with D possibly matching TRBD1 (5 bases). The CDR3 length is 17 residues. Trimming shortened V by 2 bases and J by 2 bases, and 18 bases separated the two germline ends. Germline CDR1 reads SGHTA; CDR2 reads FQGTGA. CDR3 amino acids: CASSLGMPGPLNYGYTF. The CDR3 DNA follows: TGTGCCAGCAGCTTAGGGATGCCGGGACCTCTGAACTATGGCTACACCTTC.

The chain links TRBV9 to TRBJ2-3; 12 positions agree with TRBD2. Germline CDR1 reads SGDLS; CDR2 reads YYNGEE. Trimming cost V 0 bases and J 5 bases; bases outside gene matches: 10. The CDR3 runs 18 residues. The CDR3 loop reads CASSVGIPSGRAGDTQYF. The CDR3 DNA reads TGTGCCAGCAGCGTAGGAATTCCTAGCGGGAGGGCCGGAGATACGCAGTATTTT.

CDR3 bases: TGTGCCAGCAGCTTAGTCCTAGCGGGAGGCCATGAGCAGTTCTTC. The encoded protein is CASSLVLAGGHEQFF. This chain joins TRBV7-9 and TRBJ2-1; 11 bases map to TRBD2. The CDR3 spans 15 residues. Per the germline V gene, CDR1 is SEHNR and CDR2 is FQNEAQ (reference sequence). V shed 1 base and J 8 bases; nucleotides not matched to a gene: 4. The whole variable domain, filled in from reference TRBV7-9 and TRBJ2-1, reads DTGVSQNPRHKITKRGQNVTFRCDPISEHNRLYWYRQTLGQGPEFLTYFQNEAQLEKSRLLSDRFSAERPKGSFSTLEIQRTEQGDSAMYLCASSLVLAGGHEQFFGPGTRLTVL.

The chain has TRBV6-5 and TRBJ1-4; D unclear. The V end lost 8 bases, the J end lost 8 bases, and 12 bases lay between the germline ends. CDR3 length: 12 residues. Per germline, CDR1 MNHEY and CDR2 SVGAGI. This CDR3 reads CASSKVGEKLFF. In DNA, the CDR3 is TGTGCCAGCTCAAAAGTGGGAGAAAAACTGTTTTTT.

This clonotype was detected only a few times. The V gene is TRBV7-9, the J gene TRBJ1-5, with D possibly TRBD1 on 6 matching bases. Trimming stripped 5 bases from V and 1 base from J, with 12 bases between. The CDR3 extends over 15 amino acids. Germline V gives CDR1 SEHNR, CDR2 FQNEAQ (reference sequence). This CDR3 reads CASSPSGHSNQPQHF. CDR3 DNA sequence: TGTGCCAGCAGCCCCTCGGGACACAGCAATCAGCCCCAGCATTTT.

This clonotype showed up just a few times. This chain links TRBV7-2 with TRBJ2-7; D remains ambiguous. Germline lookup yields CDR1 SGHTA and CDR2 FQGNSA. This CDR3 region has 16 residues. Trimming took 1 base from V and 0 from J, leaving 13 bases between them. The CDR3 DNA is TGTGCCAGCAGCTTAGGACCGCCGCCCCTCTCCTACGAGCAGTACTTC. The encoded protein is CASSLGPPPLSYEQYF.

The chain recombines TRBV5-1 with TRBJ2-3; 8 positions agree with TRBD2. After removal of 0 bases from V and 6 bases from J, the junction contained 9 bases not matched to a gene. This CDR3 has 16 amino acids. Germline V gene lookup returns CDR1 SGHRS and CDR2 YFSETQ. The CDR3 is CASSLVPGGEYDTQYF. CDR3 nucleotide sequence: TGCGCCAGCAGCTTGGTTCCGGGAGGGGAGTATGATACGCAGTATTTT.

This clonotype appeared a few times. V and J are TRBV19 and TRBJ2-1, with D hard to call. Trimming took 1 base from V and 8 from J, leaving 3 bases between them. Germline V CDR1 and CDR2: LNHDA, SQIVND (reference sequence). The length of the CDR3 is 11 residues. CDR3: CASSIADEQFF. The CDR3 DNA follows: TGTGCCAGTAGTATAGCCGATGAGCAGTTCTTC.